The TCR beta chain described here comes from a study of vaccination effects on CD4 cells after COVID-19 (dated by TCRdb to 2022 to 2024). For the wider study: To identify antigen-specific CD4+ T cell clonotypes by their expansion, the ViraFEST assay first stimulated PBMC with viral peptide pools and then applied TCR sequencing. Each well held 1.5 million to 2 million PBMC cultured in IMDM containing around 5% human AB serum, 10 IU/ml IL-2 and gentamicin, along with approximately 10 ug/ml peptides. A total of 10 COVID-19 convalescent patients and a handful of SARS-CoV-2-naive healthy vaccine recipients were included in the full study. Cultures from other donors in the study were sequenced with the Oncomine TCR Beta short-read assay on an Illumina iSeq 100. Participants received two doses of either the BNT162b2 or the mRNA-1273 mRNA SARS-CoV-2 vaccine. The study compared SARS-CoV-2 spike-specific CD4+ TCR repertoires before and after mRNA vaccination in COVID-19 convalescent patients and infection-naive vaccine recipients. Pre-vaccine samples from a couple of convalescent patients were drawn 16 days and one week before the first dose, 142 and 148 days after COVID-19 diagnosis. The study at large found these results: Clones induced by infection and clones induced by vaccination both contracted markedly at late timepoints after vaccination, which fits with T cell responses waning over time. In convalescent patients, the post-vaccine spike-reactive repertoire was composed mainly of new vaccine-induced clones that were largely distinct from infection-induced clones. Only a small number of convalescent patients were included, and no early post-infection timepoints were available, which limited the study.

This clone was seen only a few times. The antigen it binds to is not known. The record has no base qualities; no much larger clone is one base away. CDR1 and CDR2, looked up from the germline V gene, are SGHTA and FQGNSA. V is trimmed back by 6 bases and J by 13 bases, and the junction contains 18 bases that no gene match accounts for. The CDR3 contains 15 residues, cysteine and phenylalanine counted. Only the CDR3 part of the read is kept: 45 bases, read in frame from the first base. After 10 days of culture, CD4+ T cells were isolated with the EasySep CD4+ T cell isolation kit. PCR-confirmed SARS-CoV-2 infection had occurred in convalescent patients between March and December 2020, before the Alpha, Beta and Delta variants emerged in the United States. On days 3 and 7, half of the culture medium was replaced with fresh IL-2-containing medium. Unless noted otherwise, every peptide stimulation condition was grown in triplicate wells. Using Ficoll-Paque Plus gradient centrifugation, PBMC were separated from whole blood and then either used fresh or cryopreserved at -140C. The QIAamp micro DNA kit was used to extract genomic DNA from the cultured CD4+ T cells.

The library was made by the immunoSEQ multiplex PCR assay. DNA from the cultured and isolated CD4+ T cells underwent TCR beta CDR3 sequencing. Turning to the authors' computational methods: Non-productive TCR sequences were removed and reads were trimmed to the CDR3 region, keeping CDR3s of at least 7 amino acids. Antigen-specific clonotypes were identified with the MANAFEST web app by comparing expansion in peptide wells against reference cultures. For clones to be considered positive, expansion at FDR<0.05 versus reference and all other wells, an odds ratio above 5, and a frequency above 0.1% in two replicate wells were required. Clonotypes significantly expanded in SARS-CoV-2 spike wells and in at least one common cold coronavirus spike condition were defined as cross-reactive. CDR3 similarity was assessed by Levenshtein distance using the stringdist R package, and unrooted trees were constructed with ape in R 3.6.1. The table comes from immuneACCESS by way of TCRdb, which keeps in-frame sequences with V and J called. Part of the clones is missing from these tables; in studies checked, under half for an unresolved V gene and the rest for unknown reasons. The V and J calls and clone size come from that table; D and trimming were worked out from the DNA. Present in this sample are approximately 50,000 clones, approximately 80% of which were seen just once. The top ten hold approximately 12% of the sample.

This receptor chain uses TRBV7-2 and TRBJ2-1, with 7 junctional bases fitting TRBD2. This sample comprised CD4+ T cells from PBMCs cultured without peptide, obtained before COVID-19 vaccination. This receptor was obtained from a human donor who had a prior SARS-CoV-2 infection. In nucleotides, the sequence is TGTGCCAGCAGGCCTATAACGGGAGGATATTCTGCCCAGTTCTTC. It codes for CASRPITGGYSAQFF.